Below, 30 T cell receptor beta chains from the same sample are listed, as sequenced in a study of T cell repertoires in cytomegalovirus infection. One entry per CDR3 protein results from TCRdb running MiXCR on the reads. The table lists about 920,000 distinct CDR3 sequences, around a third of them singletons. These receptors are not linked to any known antigen. The sample consisted of cultured CD8+ T cells from PBMCs, taken from culture after CMV antigen stimulation. These receptors were obtained from a human donor in good health (CMV status not recorded). Some clones in this sample may be carry-over from other donors' samples.

V gene TRBV27 combines with J gene TRBJ1-1; D gene unclear. CDR1 is MNHEY, CDR2 SMNVEV, per germline (reference sequence). Trimming stripped 0 bases from V and 6 bases from J, with 17 bases between. The CDR3 has 16 amino acids. DNA for the CDR3: TGTGCCAGCAGTTTATCCGTGACTTCGGTCAGCGCTGAAGCTTTCTTT. Protein product: CASSLSVTSVSAEAFF.

This clonotype has more than one count but fewer than ten. This rearrangement joins TRBV19 to TRBJ1-2; perhaps TRBD1 as D (6 bases). The V and J ends lost 7 bases and 4 bases respectively, with 19 bases between them. The CDR3 has 15 residues. From germline, CDR1 is LNHDA and CDR2 SQIVND (reference sequence). The chain's CDR3 is CASTPGSGAGYGYTF. The CDR3 bases are TGTGCCAGTACCCCGGGTTCGGGGGCTGGCTATGGCTACACCTTC.

This clonotype has a handful of counts. The V call is TRBV20-1, the J call TRBJ2-1; 12 positions match TRBD2. Germline V gene data show CDR1 as DFQATT and CDR2 as SNEGSKA (reference sequence). The CDR3 length is 13 residues. Germline trimming cut 6 bases from V and 8 bases from J; bases unmatched to any gene: 5. This chain's CDR3 is CSAPGLAGDEQFF. Written as DNA, the CDR3 is TGCAGTGCCCCGGGACTAGCGGGCGATGAGCAGTTCTTC.

This rearrangement joins TRBV7-9 to TRBJ1-1; 7 nucleotides align to TRBD1. The CDR3 covers 13 residues. The germline V gene has CDR1 SEHNR and CDR2 FQNEAQ (reference sequence). Trimming removed 4 bases from V and 6 bases from J; junction bases left unmatched: 5. The CDR3 spells CASSYTGDPEAFF. CDR3 DNA: TGTGCCAGCAGCTATACAGGGGATCCTGAAGCTTTCTTT. The complete variable domain, with remaining parts taken from reference TRBV7-9 and TRBJ1-1, reads DTGVSQNPRHKITKRGQNVTFRCDPISEHNRLYWYRQTLGQGPEFLTYFQNEAQLEKSRLLSDRFSAERPKGSFSTLEIQRTEQGDSAMYLCASSYTGDPEAFFGQGTRLTVV.

V and J are TRBV20-1 and TRBJ2-1; TRBD2 agrees at 12 bases. Losses at the gene ends were 0 bases for V and 9 bases for J; bases not matched to a gene: 6. In germline, CDR1 is DFQATT, CDR2 SNEGSKA (reference sequence). CDR3 size: 15 residues. CDR3 sequence: CSARDRTSGGPEQFF. DNA for the CDR3: TGCAGTGCTAGAGATAGAACTAGCGGGGGGCCTGAGCAGTTCTTC.

The gene calls are TRBV27 and TRBJ1-5; TRBD1 agrees at 8 bases. The CDR3 is 14 amino acids. The germline gives CDR1 MNHEY, CDR2 SMNVEV (reference sequence). Unmatched junction bases numbered 7, after V lost 4 bases and J lost 8 bases. CDR3 nucleotide sequence: TGTGCCAGCAGTTCCTTCCCACAGGGGGAGCCCCAGCATTTT. The encoded protein is CASSSFPQGEPQHF.

This clonotype showed up just a few times. V gene TRBV27 combines with J gene TRBJ1-5; no clear D. Germline V gene sequence: CDR1 MNHEY, CDR2 SMNVEV (reference sequence). The CDR3 has 13 residues. V gave up 5 bases and J gave up 0 bases, with 5 bases separating them. In DNA, the CDR3 is TGTGCCAGCAGTCCCCATAGCAATCAGCCCCAGCATTTT. It yields the protein CASSPHSNQPQHF.

The rearrangement links TRBV19 to TRBJ1-2, with 11 nucleotides matching TRBD1. The J segment lost 8 bases and the V segment lost 4 bases, leaving 6 bases of the junction unmatched. CDR1 LNHDA and CDR2 SQIVND come from the germline V gene (reference sequence). The CDR3 length is 14 residues. The CDR3 DNA follows: TGTGCCAGTAGTACCGGACAGGGGGCGAAAGGCTACACCTTC. It translates to CASSTGQGAKGYTF.

This clonotype was counted between two and nine times. Sequence at one end of the junction differs from germline and may be a read error. This rearrangement joins TRBV27 to TRBJ1-1, with D possibly matching TRBD1 (6 bases). The germline V gene encodes CDR1 MNHEY and CDR2 SMNVEV (reference sequence). There are 11 residues in the CDR3. The CDR3, as DNA: TGTGCTAGCAAGAAACAGGGTGAAGCTTTCTTT. This translates into CASKKQGEAFF.

This clonotype was observed many times. This sequence joins TRBV7-6 and TRBJ2-3; TRBD2 matches at 7 bases. The germline CDR1 and CDR2 sequences are SGHVS and FNYEAQ. This CDR3 spans 15 amino acids. Germline trimming cut 3 bases from V and 0 bases from J; bases unmatched to any gene: 3. CDR3 sequence: CASSFASGSTDTQYF. CDR3 nucleotides: TGTGCCAGCAGCTTTGCTAGCGGTAGCACAGATACGCAGTATTTT.

The chain has TRBV7-9 and TRBJ1-4; D gene uncertain. The germline V and J ends were trimmed by 0 bases and 7 bases, with 9 bases remaining between them. This CDR3 has 14 residues. Germline V gene lookup returns CDR1 SEHNR and CDR2 FQNEAQ (reference sequence). CDR3 residues: CASSLATDAEKLFF. In DNA, the CDR3 is TGTGCCAGCAGCTTAGCGACCGATGCTGAAAAACTGTTTTTT. Complete variable domain (other parts from reference TRBV7-9 and TRBJ1-4): DTGVSQNPRHKITKRGQNVTFRCDPISEHNRLYWYRQTLGQGPEFLTYFQNEAQLEKSRLLSDRFSAERPKGSFSTLEIQRTEQGDSAMYLCASSLATDAEKLFFGSGTQLSVL.

The J gene is TRBJ1-1, the V gene TRBV7-9; D gene uncertain. V lost 1 base and J lost 4, with 19 bases in between. CDR1 and CDR2 from the germline V gene are SEHNR and FQNEAQ (reference sequence). The CDR3 runs 17 residues. CDR3 nucleotides: TGTGCCAGCAGCTTAGGCTCCCGTCCGACACATAGCACTGAAGCTTTCTTT. This sequence encodes CASSLGSRPTHSTEAFF.

The V call is TRBV20-1, the J call TRBJ1-6, with 7 nucleotides matching TRBD1. V lost 0 bases and J lost 12; bases outside the gene matches: 8. CDR3 length equals 14 residues. The germline V gene has CDR1 DFQATT and CDR2 SNEGSKA (reference sequence). CDR3 region: CSAREPGQREPLHF. DNA for the CDR3: TGCAGTGCTAGAGAGCCGGGACAGCGCGAACCCCTCCACTTT.

This clonotype appeared a few times. The chain is built from TRBV6-6 and TRBJ2-1, with 7 bases fitting TRBD2. Germline V lookup: CDR1 MNHNY, CDR2 SVGAGI (reference sequence). CDR3 size: 15 residues. V dropped 7 bases and J dropped 3; count of bases not matched to a gene: 9. CDR3 sequence reads: CASTSGTRYYNEQFF. The CDR3 DNA follows: TGTGCCAGCACCAGCGGGACTCGTTACTACAATGAGCAGTTCTTC.

At least ten counts were recorded for this clonotype. One end of the junction fails to match germline, which may point to a read error. CDR3 amino acids: CASSPGRYTGELFF. The CDR3 nucleotides read TGTGCTAGCAGCCCGGGACGGTACACCGGGGAGCTGTTTTTT. The chain employs TRBV11-1 and TRBJ2-2; either TRBD1 or TRBD2 may supply D (5 bases each). Germline CDR1 is SGHAT and CDR2 is FQDESV (reference sequence). The CDR3 spans 14 residues.

The gene calls are TRBV19 and TRBJ1-2, with D unresolved. Germline V gene sequence: CDR1 LNHDA, CDR2 SQIVND (reference sequence). CDR3 size: 13 residues. The V end lost 7 bases, the J end lost 8 bases, and 17 bases lay between the germline ends. DNA of the CDR3: TGTGCCAGTACCCCTGACTTGCTAGGCGGCTACACCTTC. Residues: CASTPDLLGGYTF.

This chain connects TRBV29-1 to TRBJ1-1; tentative D call: TRBD1 (5 bases). This CDR3 contains 11 residues. Trimming cost V 7 bases and J 5 bases, with 11 bases left between them. Germline-derived CDR1 and CDR2 are SQVTM and ANQGSEA. CDR3 nucleotide sequence: TGCAGCGCCGCCGGGGGGACTGAAGCTTTCTTT. It is translated as CSAAGGTEAFF.

The CDR3 sequence: CASSHREGPRNTEAFF. In nucleotides, the CDR3 is TGTGCCAGCAGCCACAGGGAAGGCCCCCGGAACACTGAAGCTTTCTTT. This chain uses TRBV7-9 with TRBJ1-1; maybe TRBD1 (6 bases). Germline CDR1 SEHNR, CDR2 FQNEAQ (reference sequence). The CDR3 has 16 residues. V was clipped by 5 bases and J by 1 base, with 17 bases between them.

The CDR3 spells CATSRVPRDGNSNQPQHF. The DNA of the CDR3 is TGTGCCACCAGCAGAGTTCCCCGTGATGGGAATAGCAATCAGCCCCAGCATTTT. This chain connects TRBV15 to TRBJ1-5; no reliable D call. Germline V lookup: CDR1 LNHNV, CDR2 YYDKDF (reference sequence). The CDR3 is made up of 18 amino acids. Trimming pared 1 base from V and 0 bases from J, leaving 16 bases between. Variable domain in full (rest from reference TRBV15 and TRBJ1-5): DAMVIQNPRYQVTQFGKPVTLSCSQTLNHNVMYWYQQKSSQAPKLLFHYYDKDFNNEADTPDNFQSRRPNTSFCFLDIRSPGLGDTAMYLCATSRVPRDGNSNQPQHFGDGTRLSIL.

The V gene is TRBV7-9, the J gene TRBJ2-7, with D perhaps being TRBD1 or TRBD2 (5 bases each). Looked up from germline, CDR1 is SEHNR and CDR2 is FQNEAQ (reference sequence). Trimming stripped 5 bases from V and 6 bases from J, with 20 bases between. This CDR3 spans 15 amino acids. The CDR3 coding sequence is TGTGCCAGCAGCGGTCGTTATCAGGGAGCCTGCGAGCAGTACGTC. This translates into CASSGRYQGACEQYV.

The chain couples TRBV10-2 to TRBJ2-1, with D perhaps TRBD1 or TRBD2 (5 bases each). Germline CDR1 WSHSY, CDR2 SAAADI. The CDR3 totals 13 residues. Between the trimmed V and J ends, which lost 0 bases and 8 bases, there was a span of 8 bases. The CDR3 region is CASSESGVDEQFF. The CDR3 coding sequence is TGCGCCAGCAGTGAGTCGGGGGTCGATGAGCAGTTCTTC.

This chain joins TRBV6-2 or TRBV6-3 and TRBJ2-1; D ambiguous. The CDR3 contains 16 residues. Germline V gene data show CDR1 as MNHEY and CDR2 as SVGEGT. V was shortened by 4 bases and J by 1 base, with 14 bases between the two germline ends. CDR3 coding DNA: TGTGCCAGCAGTTTACCGGAAATACCGTCCTACAATGAGCAGTTCTTC. As protein: CASSLPEIPSYNEQFF.

V and J are TRBV5-1 and TRBJ1-4; 8 bases map to TRBD1. The germline gives CDR1 SGHRS, CDR2 YFSETQ. This CDR3 contains 14 residues. V lost 3 bases, J lost 8 bases, and 6 bases stayed unmatched. The CDR3 DNA is TGCGCCAGCAGCTACCGGGACAGGTCCGAAAAACTGTTTTTT. Residues: CASSYRDRSEKLFF. Using reference TRBV5-1 and TRBJ1-4 for the parts outside the CDR3, the full variable domain is KAGVTQTPRYLIKTRGQQVTLSCSPISGHRSVSWYQQTPGQGLQFLFEYFSETQRNKGNFPGRFSGRQFSNSRSEMNVSTLELGDSALYLCASSYRDRSEKLFFGSGTQLSVL.

The chain joins TRBV20-1 to TRBJ2-3; the D call may be TRBD1 or TRBD2 (5 bases each). Trimming stripped 4 bases from V and 4 bases from J, with 18 bases between. There are 15 residues in the CDR3. Germline assignment: CDR1 DFQATT and CDR2 SNEGSKA (reference sequence). The DNA for the CDR3 is TGCAGTGCTACCTTCTGGGACCCGGAGGCAGATACGCAGTATTTT. As protein: CSATFWDPEADTQYF.

The genes are TRBV7-6 and TRBJ2-3; D gene ambiguous. Deletions cut 2 bases from V and 0 bases from J, with 9 bases between. The germline gives CDR1 SGHVS, CDR2 FNYEAQ. The CDR3 is made up of 15 amino acids. CDR3 in amino acids: CASSLFYSSTDTQYF. CDR3 DNA: TGTGCCAGCAGCTTATTTTACTCTAGCACAGATACGCAGTATTTT.

The gene calls are TRBV6-6 and TRBJ2-2; D remains unclear. V was shortened by 6 bases and J by 5 bases, with 7 bases between the two germline ends. The CDR3 extends over 12 amino acids. Looked up from germline, CDR1 is MNHNY and CDR2 is SVGAGI (reference sequence). CDR3 residues: CASRLRTGELFF. Written as DNA, the CDR3 is TGTGCCAGCAGATTAAGGACCGGGGAGCTGTTTTTT.

This clonotype came up a few times. The chain combines TRBV7-6 with TRBJ1-1; a possible D gene is TRBD1 (5 bases). The CDR3 consists of 13 residues. Germline CDR1 and CDR2: SGHVS and FNYEAQ. V was cut by 5 bases and J by 11 bases, with 18 bases left in between. The CDR3 DNA sequence: TGTGCCAGCAGCCACGGACGAGCAGGGCCGGCTTTCTTT. Its protein is CASSHGRAGPAFF.

The V and J genes are TRBV6-2 or TRBV6-3 and TRBJ2-3; perhaps TRBD2 as D (7 bases). Trimming left V 0 bases short and J 0 bases short, with 28 bases between. Germline CDR1 MNHEY, CDR2 SVGEGT. The CDR3 consists of 22 residues. The CDR3 loop reads CASSYSKGLGGLMEWSTDTQYF. For the CDR3, the DNA is TGTGCCAGCAGTTACTCGAAAGGTCTCGGGGGGCTAATGGAATGGAGCACAGATACGCAGTATTTT.

This clonotype was recorded a few times. The chain recombines TRBV20-1 with TRBJ2-1; the match to TRBD1 covers 9 bases. This CDR3 is 15 amino acids long. Germline V gene sequence: CDR1 DFQATT, CDR2 SNEGSKA (reference sequence). Trimming took 4 bases from V and 7 from J; bases not matched to a gene: 11. The CDR3 reads CSAISRDRVSNEQFF. The CDR3 region has the DNA TGCAGTGCTATAAGTCGGGACAGGGTGTCGAATGAGCAGTTCTTC.

The chain combines TRBV13 with TRBJ2-7; a possible D gene is TRBD1 (5 bases). This CDR3 comprises 14 residues. V lost 1 base to trimming and J lost 5 bases, with 12 bases between them. Germline V gene lookup returns CDR1 PRHDT and CDR2 FYEKMQ (reference sequence). Written as DNA, the CDR3 is TGTGCCAGCAGCTTAGCCCCCAGGGCCCACGAGCAGTACTTC. Its translation is CASSLAPRAHEQYF.